This TCR beta chain came from a study of T cells in localized non-small cell lung cancer. Trimming removed 3 bases at V and 9 bases at J, with 8 bases between. The CDR3 has 10 residues. The V gene's germline CDR1 is SQVTM and CDR2 ANQGSEA. The method was immunoSEQ multiplex PCR; TCRdb's version includes in-frame clones alone and lacks a portion of them. The sample has some 33,000 clones, 80% seen once. The material was peripheral blood, obtained before any cancer treatment. This clonotype originated in a male donor aged 60 or over with stage III squamous cell lung carcinoma. This sequence joins TRBV29-1 and TRBJ1-1; no clear D. In DNA, the CDR3 is TGCAGCGTTGAGCCCCACAAAGCTTTCTTT. Translation gives CSVEPHKAFF.